This TCR beta chain was profiled in a study of T-cell memory formation after mild COVID-19. Broader study findings: Second-wave clones with a day 37 peak had unconfirmed SARS-CoV-2 specificity.

This clonotype was counted a few times. What it binds is unknown. CDR1 and CDR2 from the germline V gene are SGHAT and FQNNGV. This CDR3 spans 15 amino acids. Trimming cost V 1 base and J 5 bases; bases outside gene matches: 5. 5'RACE, which relied on constant-segment primers, yielded TCR alpha and TCR beta cDNA libraries carrying sample barcodes and UMIs. TCRdb reprocessed the 5' RACE reads via MiXCR and lists one record per CDR3 protein. Of 150,000 to 200,000 distinct CDR3 sequences in the sample, 25% to 40% were seen once. The V gene is TRBV11-2, the J gene TRBJ1-1, with 9 bases that match TRBD1. The source is an adult woman who had mild COVID-19 (a few samples of this study predate the infection). Cell type and time point are not known. Sample: PBMCs or a T cell subset sorted from them (not recorded which). CDR3 protein: CASSLGTGAGTEAFF. In DNA form, the CDR3 reads TGTGCCAGCAGCTTAGGGACAGGGGCGGGTACTGAAGCTTTCTTT. Filled out from reference TRBV11-2 and TRBJ1-1, the complete variable domain reads EAGVAQSPRYKIIEKRQSVAFWCNPISGHATLYWYQQILGQGPKLLIQFQNNGVVDDSQLPKDRFSAERLKGVDSTLKIQPAKLEDSAVYLCASSLGTGAGTEAFFGQGTRLTVV.